This T cell receptor beta chain was recorded in a study of monozygotic twins with inflammatory bowel disease. Study-wide findings and caveats: Against healthy co-twins, IBD patients had lower TCRbeta diversity (measured by inverse Simpson).

Comments on this clonotype: Its specificity is unknown.

CDR1 is WNHNN and CDR2 is SYGVQD in the germline V gene (reference sequence). This CDR3 is built from 13 residues. Every sample had its cDNA made across eight separate reactions. TCRdb derives one entry per CDR3 protein from the 5' RACE reads, leaving out DNA. The table lists fewer than 550,000 distinct CDR3 sequences. This clonotype was obtained from a human donor with ulcerative colitis or Crohn's disease, or a healthy co-twin of an affected twin (not recorded which). The V gene is TRBV10-1, the J gene TRBJ1-5; absent DNA, TCRdb's TRBD1 call cannot be checked. Sequenced sample: blood. CDR3 region: CASSVTGDQPQHF.